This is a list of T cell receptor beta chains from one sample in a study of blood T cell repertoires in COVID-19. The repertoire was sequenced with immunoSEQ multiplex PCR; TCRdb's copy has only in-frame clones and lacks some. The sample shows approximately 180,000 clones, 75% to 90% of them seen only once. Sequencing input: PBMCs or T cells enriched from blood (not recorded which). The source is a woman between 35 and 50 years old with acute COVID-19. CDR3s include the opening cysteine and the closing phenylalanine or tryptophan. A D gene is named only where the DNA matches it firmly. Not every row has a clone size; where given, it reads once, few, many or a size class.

CDR3aa: CASRQTGDQPQHF
CDR3nt: TGCGCCAGCAGACAGACAGGGGACCAGCCCCAGCATTTT
v_gene: TRBV5-1
j_gene: TRBJ1-5
d_gene: TRBD1
abundance: NA
len: 13

CDR3aa: CASSQDLMDTGAGSTEAFF
CDR3nt: TGTGCCAGCAGCCAAGATCTCATGGACACAGGCGCGGGAAGCACTGAAGCTTTCTTT
v_gene: TRBV4-2
j_gene: TRBJ1-1
d_gene: NA
abundance: NA
len: 19

CDR3aa: CASSFSGGAREQFF
CDR3nt: TGTGCCAGCAGCTTTAGCGGGGGGGCCAGGGAGCAGTTCTTC
v_gene: TRBV7-2
j_gene: TRBJ2-1
d_gene: TRBD2
abundance: NA
len: 14

CDR3aa: CSVDRAMNTEAFF
CDR3nt: TGCAGCGTGGACAGGGCGATGAACACTGAAGCTTTCTTT
v_gene: TRBV29-1
j_gene: TRBJ1-1
d_gene: TRBD1
abundance: NA
len: 13

CDR3aa: CASTSPMADRGYGYTF
CDR3nt: TGTGCCAGCACGAGCCCGATGGCGGACAGGGGCTATGGCTACACCTTC
v_gene: TRBV6-6
j_gene: TRBJ1-2
d_gene: TRBD1
abundance: NA
len: 16

CDR3aa: CASSVGQGTPYEQYF
CDR3nt: TGTGCCAGCAGTGTGGGACAGGGGACCCCCTACGAGCAGTACTTC
v_gene: TRBV25-1
j_gene: TRBJ2-7
d_gene: TRBD1
abundance: once
len: 15

CDR3aa: CARSLALAKNIQYF
CDR3nt: TGTGCCAGAAGCTTGGCTCTAGCCAAAAACATTCAGTACTTC
v_gene: TRBV5-3
j_gene: TRBJ2-4
d_gene: NA
abundance: NA
len: 14

CDR3aa: CASSEGIDFSPLHF
CDR3nt: TGTGCCAGCAGTGAAGGGATCGACTTTTCACCCCTCCACTTT
v_gene: TRBV2
j_gene: TRBJ1-6
d_gene: NA
abundance: NA
len: 14

CDR3aa: CASSQALRVGETQYF
CDR3nt: TGTGCCAGCAGCCAAGCTCTCCGGGTAGGAGAGACCCAGTACTTC
v_gene: TRBV3-1/TRBV3-2
j_gene: TRBJ2-5
d_gene: NA
abundance: NA
len: 15

CDR3aa: CASSIPSPGGEQYF
CDR3nt: TGTGCCAGCAGCATACCATCCCCGGGGGGCGAGCAGTACTTC
v_gene: TRBV6-2/TRBV6-3
j_gene: TRBJ2-7
d_gene: TRBD2
abundance: NA
len: 14

CDR3aa: CASSPRVLAGTYEQYF
CDR3nt: TGCGCCAGCAGCCCCAGGGTTCTAGCGGGCACCTACGAGCAGTACTTC
v_gene: TRBV5-1
j_gene: TRBJ2-7
d_gene: TRBD2
abundance: NA
len: 16

CDR3aa: CASSQVFAGPKNIQYF
CDR3nt: TGTGCCAGCAGCCAAGTTTTTGCGGGGCCCAAAAACATTCAGTACTTC
v_gene: TRBV3-1/TRBV3-2
j_gene: TRBJ2-4
d_gene: NA
abundance: NA
len: 16

CDR3aa: CASSQTHQETQYF
CDR3nt: TGTGCCAGCAGCCAGACACACCAAGAGACCCAGTACTTC
v_gene: TRBV4-2
j_gene: TRBJ2-5
d_gene: NA
abundance: NA
len: 13

CDR3aa: CASSADRLGIEKLFF
CDR3nt: TGTGCCAGCAGCGCTGACAGGTTGGGCATTGAAAAACTGTTTTTT
v_gene: TRBV2
j_gene: TRBJ1-4
d_gene: NA
abundance: NA
len: 15

CDR3aa: CASSPGGSGNTIYF
CDR3nt: TGTGCCAGCAGCCCGGGGGGCTCTGGAAACACCATATATTTT
v_gene: TRBV28
j_gene: TRBJ1-3
d_gene: NA
abundance: NA
len: 14

CDR3aa: CASSSGAGGTEAFF
CDR3nt: TGTGCCAGCAGCTCAGGGGCAGGGGGCACTGAAGCTTTCTTT
v_gene: TRBV7-9
j_gene: TRBJ1-1
d_gene: TRBD1
abundance: once
len: 14

CDR3aa: CSVDPHRGQLAYEQYF
CDR3nt: TGCAGCGTTGATCCTCACCGGGGACAGTTAGCCTACGAGCAGTACTTC
v_gene: TRBV29-1
j_gene: TRBJ2-7
d_gene: TRBD1
abundance: NA
len: 16

CDR3aa: CASSISQVYTEAFF
CDR3nt: TGTGCCAGTAGTATTTCTCAGGTTTACACTGAAGCTTTCTTT
v_gene: TRBV19
j_gene: TRBJ1-1
d_gene: NA
abundance: NA
len: 14

CDR3aa: CASSHGETQYF
CDR3nt: TGCGCCAGCAGCCACGGGGAGACCCAGTACTTC
v_gene: TRBV5-1
j_gene: TRBJ2-5
d_gene: NA
abundance: NA
len: 11

CDR3aa: CASSDRAGARDEQFF
CDR3nt: TGTGCCAGCAGTGACAGAGCGGGAGCGAGGGATGAGCAGTTCTTC
v_gene: TRBV6-4
j_gene: TRBJ2-1
d_gene: TRBD2
abundance: many
len: 15

CDR3aa: CASSLVSFAGAEAFF
CDR3nt: TGTGCCAGCAGCTTAGTAAGCTTCGCCGGTGCTGAAGCTTTCTTT
v_gene: TRBV11-2
j_gene: TRBJ1-1
d_gene: NA
abundance: NA
len: 15

CDR3aa: CATSDSQGAHEKLFF
CDR3nt: TGTGCCACCAGTGATTCTCAGGGGGCACATGAAAAACTGTTTTTT
v_gene: TRBV24-1
j_gene: TRBJ1-4
d_gene: TRBD1
abundance: NA
len: 15

CDR3aa: CASSIRRERTGELFF
CDR3nt: TGTGCCAGTAGTATTAGGCGGGAGCGCACCGGGGAGCTGTTTTTT
v_gene: TRBV19
j_gene: TRBJ2-2
d_gene: TRBD2
abundance: NA
len: 15

CDR3aa: CASSLAGTGGYGYTF
CDR3nt: TGTGCCAGCAGCCTAGCCGGGACAGGGGGGTATGGCTACACCTTC
v_gene: TRBV3-1/TRBV3-2
j_gene: TRBJ1-2
d_gene: TRBD1
abundance: NA
len: 15

CDR3aa: CASSAGLASSYNEQFF
CDR3nt: TGTGCCAGCAGCGCGGGACTAGCGTCCTCCTACAATGAGCAGTTCTTC
v_gene: TRBV7-2
j_gene: TRBJ2-1
d_gene: TRBD2
abundance: NA
len: 16

CDR3aa: CASSLRGSEQYF
CDR3nt: TGTGCCAGCAGCTTGCGGGGTAGCGAGCAGTACTTC
v_gene: TRBV11-1
j_gene: TRBJ2-7
d_gene: NA
abundance: NA
len: 12

CDR3aa: CASSWTADYGYTF
CDR3nt: TGTGCCAGCAGCTGGACAGCGGACTATGGCTACACCTTC
v_gene: TRBV5-6
j_gene: TRBJ1-2
d_gene: NA
abundance: NA
len: 13

CDR3aa: CSVEEGGAGEVYEQYF
CDR3nt: TGCAGCGTTGAAGAGGGAGGAGCGGGAGAGGTCTACGAGCAGTACTTC
v_gene: TRBV29-1
j_gene: TRBJ2-7
d_gene: TRBD2
abundance: NA
len: 16

CDR3aa: CASSLTAGGTEAFF
CDR3nt: TGTGCCAGCAGCTTAACGGCAGGGGGTACTGAAGCTTTCTTT
v_gene: TRBV7-3
j_gene: TRBJ1-1
d_gene: TRBD1
abundance: NA
len: 14

CDR3aa: CASSLVAGIEQYF
CDR3nt: TGTGCCAGCAGCTTAGTGGCAGGGATCGAGCAGTACTTC
v_gene: TRBV7-2
j_gene: TRBJ2-7
d_gene: NA
abundance: NA
len: 13

CDR3aa: CASSMWDSNVNQPQHF
CDR3nt: TGTGCCAGTAGTATGTGGGACAGCAATGTCAATCAGCCCCAGCATTTT
v_gene: TRBV19
j_gene: TRBJ1-5
d_gene: TRBD1
abundance: NA
len: 16

CDR3aa: CASSPPSGGAGEQYF
CDR3nt: TGTGCCAGCAGCCCCCCTAGCGGGGGGGCCGGCGAGCAGTACTTC
v_gene: TRBV3-1/TRBV3-2
j_gene: TRBJ2-7
d_gene: TRBD2
abundance: NA
len: 15

CDR3aa: CASSYSLAGFEQYF
CDR3nt: TGTGCCAGCAGTTACTCCCTAGCGGGATTCGAGCAGTACTTC
v_gene: TRBV6-5
j_gene: TRBJ2-7
d_gene: TRBD2
abundance: NA
len: 14

CDR3aa: CASSRSGSLTDTQYF
CDR3nt: TGTGCCAGCAGTCGTAGCGGGAGCCTTACAGATACGCAGTATTTT
v_gene: TRBV6-5
j_gene: TRBJ2-3
d_gene: TRBD2
abundance: once
len: 15

CDR3aa: CASSAASGSRDEQFF
CDR3nt: TGCGCCAGCAGCGCAGCTAGCGGGAGTAGGGATGAGCAGTTCTTC
v_gene: TRBV5-1
j_gene: TRBJ2-1
d_gene: TRBD2
abundance: NA
len: 15

CDR3aa: CASSEGTVLAGANVLTF
CDR3nt: TGCGCCAGCAGCGAGGGGACTGTTCTGGCTGGGGCCAACGTCCTGACTTTC
v_gene: TRBV5-1
j_gene: TRBJ2-6
d_gene: NA
abundance: NA
len: 17

CDR3aa: CASSFDRGKTDTQYF
CDR3nt: TGTGCCAGCAGCTTTGACAGGGGGAAGACAGATACGCAGTATTTT
v_gene: TRBV5-4
j_gene: TRBJ2-3
d_gene: TRBD1
abundance: few
len: 15

CDR3aa: CASGLVPDSYEQYF
CDR3nt: TGTGCTAGTGGTTTGGTACCGGACAGCTACGAGCAGTACTTC
v_gene: TRBV12-5
j_gene: TRBJ2-7
d_gene: NA
abundance: NA
len: 14

CDR3aa: CASSQTNREPPTIEQYF
CDR3nt: TGCGCCAGCAGCCAAACTAACAGGGAACCACCTACGATCGAGCAGTACTTC
v_gene: TRBV4-1
j_gene: TRBJ2-7
d_gene: NA
abundance: NA
len: 17

CDR3aa: CASTVGAGSYNEQFF
CDR3nt: TGTGCCAGCACCGTGGGGGCAGGCTCCTACAATGAGCAGTTCTTC
v_gene: TRBV2
j_gene: TRBJ2-1
d_gene: NA
abundance: NA
len: 15

CDR3aa: CASSFDRAGNTIYF
CDR3nt: TGTGCCAGCAGCTTCGACAGGGCTGGAAACACCATATATTTT
v_gene: TRBV7-8
j_gene: TRBJ1-3
d_gene: TRBD1
abundance: NA
len: 14

CDR3aa: CASSYSAISTDTQYF
CDR3nt: TGTGCCAGCAGTTACTCGGCAATTAGCACAGATACGCAGTATTTT
v_gene: TRBV6-5
j_gene: TRBJ2-3
d_gene: NA
abundance: NA
len: 15

CDR3aa: CASSFFAGAGETQYF
CDR3nt: TGCGCCAGCAGCTTCTTCGCGGGGGCGGGGGAGACCCAGTACTTC
v_gene: TRBV5-1
j_gene: TRBJ2-5
d_gene: NA
abundance: once
len: 15

CDR3aa: CATSRGQNLNQYF
CDR3nt: TGTGCCACCAGCAGGGGACAGAATTTAAACCAGTATTTT
v_gene: TRBV15
j_gene: TRBJ2-3
d_gene: TRBD1
abundance: NA
len: 13

CDR3aa: CASSYRQAGSGNTIYF
CDR3nt: TGTGCCAGCAGCTACCGACAGGCTGGCTCTGGAAACACCATATATTTT
v_gene: TRBV21-1
j_gene: TRBJ1-3
d_gene: NA
abundance: NA
len: 16

CDR3aa: CASNLEQNTEAFF
CDR3nt: TGTGCCAGCAACCTCGAACAGAACACTGAAGCTTTCTTT
v_gene: TRBV6-5
j_gene: TRBJ1-1
d_gene: NA
abundance: NA
len: 13

CDR3aa: CATSSASAYEQYF
CDR3nt: TGTGCCACCAGCAGTGCCAGCGCCTACGAGCAGTACTTC
v_gene: TRBV15
j_gene: TRBJ2-7
d_gene: NA
abundance: NA
len: 13

CDR3aa: CASSQGWNYEQYF
CDR3nt: TGTGCCAGTTCACAGGGGTGGAACTACGAGCAGTACTTC
v_gene: TRBV2
j_gene: TRBJ2-7
d_gene: TRBD1
abundance: NA
len: 13

CDR3aa: CASSYTGTVSPNYGYTF
CDR3nt: TGCGCCAGCAGCTATACCGGGACAGTTTCCCCTAACTATGGCTACACCTTC
v_gene: TRBV5-1
j_gene: TRBJ1-2
d_gene: TRBD1
abundance: NA
len: 17

CDR3aa: CASGLYSYTGELFF
CDR3nt: TGTGCTAGTGGTTTGTACAGCTACACCGGGGAGCTGTTTTTT
v_gene: TRBV12-5
j_gene: TRBJ2-2
d_gene: NA
abundance: NA
len: 14

CDR3aa: CASSPHSPTNEKLFF
CDR3nt: TGTGCCAGCAGTCCACACAGTCCAACTAATGAAAAACTGTTTTTT
v_gene: TRBV28
j_gene: TRBJ1-4
d_gene: NA
abundance: NA
len: 15

CDR3aa: CASRGQGATNEKLFF
CDR3nt: TGCGCCAGCAGAGGACAGGGGGCAACTAATGAAAAACTGTTTTTT
v_gene: TRBV10-2
j_gene: TRBJ1-4
d_gene: TRBD1
abundance: few
len: 15

CDR3aa: CASSPRTGTGNEQYF
CDR3nt: TGTGCCAGTAGTCCCCGTACCGGGACAGGGAACGAGCAGTACTTC
v_gene: TRBV19
j_gene: TRBJ2-7
d_gene: TRBD1
abundance: NA
len: 15

CDR3aa: CASSLGGTGKQPQHF
CDR3nt: TGTGCCAGCAGCTTGGGGGGGACAGGGAAACAGCCCCAGCATTTT
v_gene: TRBV5-4
j_gene: TRBJ1-5
d_gene: TRBD1
abundance: NA
len: 15

CDR3aa: CASGSPTTSFYEQYF
CDR3nt: TGTGCTAGTGGTTCCCCTACTACCTCGTTCTACGAGCAGTACTTC
v_gene: TRBV12-5
j_gene: TRBJ2-7
d_gene: NA
abundance: NA
len: 15

CDR3aa: CASSVEGGSYEQYF
CDR3nt: TGTGCCAGCAGCGTAGAAGGAGGTTCCTACGAGCAGTACTTC
v_gene: TRBV9
j_gene: TRBJ2-7
d_gene: NA
abundance: NA
len: 14

CDR3aa: CASSKGPGQPYYEQYF
CDR3nt: TGTGCCAGCAGCAAAGGTCCGGGACAGCCTTACTACGAGCAGTACTTC
v_gene: TRBV21-1
j_gene: TRBJ2-7
d_gene: NA
abundance: once
len: 16